This TCR beta chain stems from a study of glioma-infiltrating T cells. Amplification of TCR alpha and beta CDR3 regions from RNA used iRepertoire nested multiplex PCR. Via MiXCR, TCRdb re-called the multiplex PCR reads, giving one row per CDR3 protein. The sample records about 200,000 distinct CDR3 sequences, more than 25% being singletons. This clonotype was detected ten times or more. Germline V gene data show CDR1 as DFQATT and CDR2 as SNEGSKA (reference sequence). CDR3 size: 14 residues. Trimming removed 6 bases from V and 5 bases from J; junction bases left unmatched: 12. This TCR came from a human donor with low-grade glioma or glioblastoma, undergoing nonglioma brain surgery, or in good health (not recorded which). This rearrangement joins TRBV20-1 to TRBJ1-1; TRBD1 aligns across 7 bases. Sequenced input: glioma tissue, nonneoplastic brain tissue, or PBMCs (not recorded which). CDR3 bases: TGCAGTGCCAGGGGGGGGCCTACGGCAACTGAAGCTTTCTTT. Translation: CSARGGPTATEAFF.